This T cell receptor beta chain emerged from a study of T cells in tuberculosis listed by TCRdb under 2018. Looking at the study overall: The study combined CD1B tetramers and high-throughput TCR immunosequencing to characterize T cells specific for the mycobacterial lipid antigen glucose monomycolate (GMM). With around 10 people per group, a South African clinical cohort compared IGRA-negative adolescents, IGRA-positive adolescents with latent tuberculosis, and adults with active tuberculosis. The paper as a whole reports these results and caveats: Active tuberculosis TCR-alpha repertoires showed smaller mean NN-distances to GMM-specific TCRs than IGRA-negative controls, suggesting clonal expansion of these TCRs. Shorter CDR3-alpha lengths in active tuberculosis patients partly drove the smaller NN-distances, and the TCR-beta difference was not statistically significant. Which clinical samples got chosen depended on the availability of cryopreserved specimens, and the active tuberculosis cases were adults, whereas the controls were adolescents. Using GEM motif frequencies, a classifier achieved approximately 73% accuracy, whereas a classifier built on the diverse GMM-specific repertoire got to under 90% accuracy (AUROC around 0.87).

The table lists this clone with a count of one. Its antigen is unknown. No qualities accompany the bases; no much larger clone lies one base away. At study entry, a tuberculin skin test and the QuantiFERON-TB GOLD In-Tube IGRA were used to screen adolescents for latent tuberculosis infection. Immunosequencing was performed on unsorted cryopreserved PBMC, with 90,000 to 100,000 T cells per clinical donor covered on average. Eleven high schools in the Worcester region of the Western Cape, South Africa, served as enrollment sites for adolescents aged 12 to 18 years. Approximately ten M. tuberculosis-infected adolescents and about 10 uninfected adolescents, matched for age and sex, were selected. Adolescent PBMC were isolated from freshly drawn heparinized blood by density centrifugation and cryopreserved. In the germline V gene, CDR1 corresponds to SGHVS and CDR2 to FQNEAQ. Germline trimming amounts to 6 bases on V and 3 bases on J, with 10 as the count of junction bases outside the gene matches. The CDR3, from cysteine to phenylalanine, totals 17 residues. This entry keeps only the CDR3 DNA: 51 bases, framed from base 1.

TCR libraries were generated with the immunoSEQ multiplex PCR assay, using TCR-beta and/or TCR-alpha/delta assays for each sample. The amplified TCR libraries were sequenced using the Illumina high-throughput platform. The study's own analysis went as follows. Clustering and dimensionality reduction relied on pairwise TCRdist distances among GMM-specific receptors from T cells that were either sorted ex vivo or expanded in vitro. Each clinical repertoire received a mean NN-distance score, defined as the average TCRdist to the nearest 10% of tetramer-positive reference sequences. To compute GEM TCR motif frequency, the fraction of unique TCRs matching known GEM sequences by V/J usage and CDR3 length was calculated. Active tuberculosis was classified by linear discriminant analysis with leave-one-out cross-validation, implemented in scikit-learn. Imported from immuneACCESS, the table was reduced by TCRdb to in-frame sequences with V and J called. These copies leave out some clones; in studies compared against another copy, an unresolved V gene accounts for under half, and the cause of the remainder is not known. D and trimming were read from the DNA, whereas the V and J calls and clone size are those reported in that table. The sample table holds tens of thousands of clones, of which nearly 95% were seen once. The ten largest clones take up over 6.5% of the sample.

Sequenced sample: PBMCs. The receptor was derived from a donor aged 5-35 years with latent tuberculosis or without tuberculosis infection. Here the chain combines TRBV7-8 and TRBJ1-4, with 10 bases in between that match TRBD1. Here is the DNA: TGTGCCAGCAGTTTTCTGGGACAGGGGATGTCTAATGAAAAACTGTTTTTT. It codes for CASSFLGQGMSNEKLFF.